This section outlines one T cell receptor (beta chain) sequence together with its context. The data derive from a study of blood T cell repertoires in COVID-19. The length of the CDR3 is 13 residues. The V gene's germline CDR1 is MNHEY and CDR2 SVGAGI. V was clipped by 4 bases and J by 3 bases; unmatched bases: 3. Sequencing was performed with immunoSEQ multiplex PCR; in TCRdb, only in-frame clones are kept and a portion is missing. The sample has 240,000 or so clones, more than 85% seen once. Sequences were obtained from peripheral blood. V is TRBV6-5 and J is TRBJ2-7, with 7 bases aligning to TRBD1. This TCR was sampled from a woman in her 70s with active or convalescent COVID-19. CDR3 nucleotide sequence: TGTGCCAGCAGTTTACAGGGGATCTACGAGCAGTACTTC. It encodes CASSLQGIYEQYF.